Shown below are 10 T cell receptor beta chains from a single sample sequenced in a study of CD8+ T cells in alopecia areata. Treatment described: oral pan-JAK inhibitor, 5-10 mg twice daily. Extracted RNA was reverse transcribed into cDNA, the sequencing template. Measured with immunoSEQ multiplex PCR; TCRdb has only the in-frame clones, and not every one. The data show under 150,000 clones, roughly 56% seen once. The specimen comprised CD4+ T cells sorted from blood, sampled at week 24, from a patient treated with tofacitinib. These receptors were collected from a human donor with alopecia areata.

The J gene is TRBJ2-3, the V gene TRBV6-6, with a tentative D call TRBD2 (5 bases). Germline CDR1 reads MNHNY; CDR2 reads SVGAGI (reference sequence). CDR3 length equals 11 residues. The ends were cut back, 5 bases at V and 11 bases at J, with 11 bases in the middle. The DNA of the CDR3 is TGTGCCAGCAGTCGACGGGAAGGGCAGTATTTT. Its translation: CASSRREGQYF.

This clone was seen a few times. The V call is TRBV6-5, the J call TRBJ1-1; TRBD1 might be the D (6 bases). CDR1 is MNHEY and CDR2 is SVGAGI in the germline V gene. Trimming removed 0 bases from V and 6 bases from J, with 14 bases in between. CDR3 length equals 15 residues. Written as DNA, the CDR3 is TGTGCCAGCAGTTACTCACCAGGGGCTTTAGCTGAAGCTTTCTTT. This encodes CASSYSPGALAEAFF.

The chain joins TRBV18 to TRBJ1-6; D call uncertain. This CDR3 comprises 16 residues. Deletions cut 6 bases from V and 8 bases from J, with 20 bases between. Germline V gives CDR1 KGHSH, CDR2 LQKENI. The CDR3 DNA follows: TGTGCCAGCTCGCCGACGGGCCCCGGACCCTATTCACCCCTCCACTTT. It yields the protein CASSPTGPGPYSPLHF.

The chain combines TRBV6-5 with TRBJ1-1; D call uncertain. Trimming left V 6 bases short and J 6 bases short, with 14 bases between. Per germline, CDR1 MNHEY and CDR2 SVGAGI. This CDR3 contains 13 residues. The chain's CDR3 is CASRKTVVAEAFF. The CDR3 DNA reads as TGTGCCAGCAGAAAAACGGTAGTTGCTGAAGCTTTCTTT.

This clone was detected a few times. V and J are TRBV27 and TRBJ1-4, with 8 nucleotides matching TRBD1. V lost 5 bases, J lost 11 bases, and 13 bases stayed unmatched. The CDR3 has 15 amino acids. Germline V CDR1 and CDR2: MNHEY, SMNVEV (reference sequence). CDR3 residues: CASSRNSGGVGKLFF. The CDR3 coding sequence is TGTGCCAGCAGTCGCAACTCAGGGGGCGTTGGCAAACTGTTTTTT.

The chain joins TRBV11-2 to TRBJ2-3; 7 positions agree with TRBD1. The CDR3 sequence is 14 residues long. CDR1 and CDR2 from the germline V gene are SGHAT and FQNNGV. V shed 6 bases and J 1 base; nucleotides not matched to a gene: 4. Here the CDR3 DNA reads TGTGCCAGCAGACTCGGACAGGGCACAGATACGCAGTATTTT. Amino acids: CASRLGQGTDTQYF.

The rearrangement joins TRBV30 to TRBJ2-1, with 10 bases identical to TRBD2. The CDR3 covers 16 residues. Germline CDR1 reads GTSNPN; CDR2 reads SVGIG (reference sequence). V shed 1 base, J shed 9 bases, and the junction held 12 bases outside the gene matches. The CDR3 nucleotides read TGTGCCTGGAGTGAATATCTAGCGGGGGCTCAGAGTGAGCAGTTCTTC. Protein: CAWSEYLAGAQSEQFF. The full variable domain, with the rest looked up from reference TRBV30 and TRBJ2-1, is SQTIHQWPATLVQPVGSPLSLECTVEGTSNPNLYWYRQAAGRGLQLLFYSVGIGQISSEVPQNLSASRPQDRQFILSSKKLLLSDSGFYLCAWSEYLAGAQSEQFFGPGTRLTVL.

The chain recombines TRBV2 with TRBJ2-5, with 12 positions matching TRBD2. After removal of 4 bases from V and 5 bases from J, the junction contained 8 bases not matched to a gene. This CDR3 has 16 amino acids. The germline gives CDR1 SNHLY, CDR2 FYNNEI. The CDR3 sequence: CASSASGGATRETQYF. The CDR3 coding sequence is TGTGCCAGCAGTGCTAGCGGGGGGGCGACGCGGGAGACCCAGTACTTC.

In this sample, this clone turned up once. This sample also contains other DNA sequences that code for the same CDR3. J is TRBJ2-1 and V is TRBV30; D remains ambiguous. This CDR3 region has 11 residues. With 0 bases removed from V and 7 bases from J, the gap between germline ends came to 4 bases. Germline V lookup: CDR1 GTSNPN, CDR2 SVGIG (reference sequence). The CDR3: CAWSVRNEQFF. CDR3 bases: TGTGCCTGGAGTGTTAGAAATGAGCAGTTCTTC.

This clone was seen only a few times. The DNA for the CDR3 is TGTGCCAGCAGCCGGGACACGCGGGCCGGGGAGCTGTTTTTT. It translates to CASSRDTRAGELFF. The chain carries TRBV7-2 and TRBJ2-2, with D perhaps matching TRBD1 (6 bases). Germline CDR1 SGHTA, CDR2 FQGNSA. V shed 5 bases and J shed 6 bases, with 13 bases lying between them. There are 14 residues in the CDR3. Drawing the rest from reference TRBV7-2 and TRBJ2-2, the complete variable domain is GAGVSQSPSNKVTEKGKDVELRCDPISGHTALYWYRQSLGQGLEFLIYFQGNSAPDKSGLPSDRFSAERTGGSVSTLTIQRTQQEDSAVYLCASSRDTRAGELFFGEGSRLTVL.